These T cell receptor beta chains were read from a single sample in a study of T cell responses to AZD1222 COVID-19 vaccine. Assay: immunoSEQ multiplex PCR; the TCRdb copy retains only in-frame clones and omits some. The sample carries roughly 120,000 clones, approximately 88% recorded once. The sample in question was peripheral blood, obtained on day 0 of AZD1222 vaccination. These receptors were obtained from an adult in good health. CDR3s include the opening cysteine and the closing phenylalanine or tryptophan. The D gene is left open where the match is weak. The listing skips clone size in some rows; elsewhere it reads once, few, many or a size class.

>TRBV2|TRBJ1-1|-|-
CASSDLGGNTEAFF
TGTGCCAGCAGTGATCTGGGGGGCAACACTGAAGCTTTCTTT
>TRBV3-1/TRBV3-2|TRBJ2-7|-|TRBD2
CASSQGGGGPYEQYF
TGTGCCAGCAGCCAAGGGGGGGGAGGACCCTACGAGCAGTACTTC
>TRBV6-1|TRBJ1-4|once|-
CASSEYALPYEKLFF
TGTGCCAGCAGTGAATATGCCCTCCCTTATGAAAAACTGTTTTTT
>TRBV12-3/TRBV12-4|TRBJ1-2|-|-
CASLGGSRGYTF
TGTGCCAGCCTGGGGGGCTCTCGTGGCTACACCTTC
>TRBV18|TRBJ2-1|-|TRBD1
CASSPPGQGAYNEQFF
TGTGCCAGCTCACCACCGGGACAGGGGGCCTACAATGAGCAGTTCTTC
>TRBV21-1|TRBJ1-1|-|-
CASSHPSGQRTEAFF
TGTGCCAGCAGCCATCCATCCGGACAGCGAACTGAAGCTTTCTTT
>TRBV5-1|TRBJ2-5|-|TRBD2
CASSHGTSGGAIGETQYF
TGCGCCAGCAGCCACGGGACTAGCGGGGGGGCGATAGGAGAGACCCAGTACTTC
>TRBV5-1|TRBJ1-1|-|-
CASSRDSPTEAFF
TGCGCCAGCAGTCGGGACTCGCCCACTGAAGCTTTCTTT
>TRBV19|TRBJ1-5|-|-
CASSIGGGGNQPQHF
TGTGCCAGTAGTATTGGGGGGGGAGGAAATCAGCCCCAGCATTTT
>TRBV5-5|TRBJ2-7|-|TRBD1
CASSRQGTYEQYF
TGTGCCAGCTCCAGACAGGGAACCTACGAGCAGTACTTC
>TRBV28|TRBJ1-2|-|-
CASSLLAYLGKANYGYTF
TGTGCCAGCAGTTTATTAGCCTATCTGGGGAAAGCTAACTATGGCTACACCTTC
>TRBV5-1|TRBJ2-3|-|-
CASSDNPGLSTDTQYF
TGCGCCAGCAGTGATAACCCGGGACTTAGCACAGATACGCAGTATTTT
>TRBV9|TRBJ1-1|-|-
CASSPRTVNTEAFF
TGTGCCAGCAGCCCGCGGACGGTGAACACTGAAGCTTTCTTT
>TRBV10-3|TRBJ2-3|-|TRBD1
CAISEFLDRDADTQYF
TGTGCCATCAGTGAGTTTTTGGACAGGGACGCAGATACGCAGTATTTT
>TRBV4-1|TRBJ2-1|few|-
CASSQPLEGNEQFF
TGCGCCAGCAGCCAACCCTTAGAGGGCAATGAGCAGTTCTTC
>TRBV20-1|TRBJ2-1|-|-
CSASGQRYNEQFF
TGCAGTGCTAGTGGACAGAGGTACAATGAGCAGTTCTTC
>TRBV6-4|TRBJ2-3|-|TRBD2
CASSGTSGGGDTQYF
TGTGCCAGCAGCGGGACTAGCGGGGGCGGAGATACGCAGTATTTT
>TRBV9|TRBJ2-3|-|TRBD2
CASSVEAGGAGDTQYF
TGTGCCAGCAGCGTAGAAGCGGGGGGTGCTGGAGATACGCAGTATTTT
>TRBV2|TRBJ2-2|few|-
CASSEPNTGELFF
TGTGCCAGCAGTGAACCGAACACCGGGGAGCTGTTTTTT
>TRBV3-1/TRBV3-2|TRBJ1-4|-|-
CASSPSATNEKLFF
TGTGCCAGCAGCCCGAGTGCAACTAATGAAAAACTGTTTTTT
>TRBV10-3|TRBJ1-5|-|TRBD1
CAISGQGKGQPQHF
TGTGCCATCAGTGGACAGGGGAAGGGTCAGCCCCAGCATTTT
>TRBV18|TRBJ2-5|-|-
CASSPVQVQETQYF
TGTGCCAGCTCACCGGTCCAGGTACAAGAGACCCAGTACTTC
>TRBV19|TRBJ2-3|-|-
CASSRGAGADTQYF
TGTGCCAGTAGTCGGGGGGCGGGCGCAGATACGCAGTATTTT
>TRBV6-6|TRBJ1-3|-|TRBD1
CASSAPPGQGASTSGNTIYF
TGTGCCAGCAGCGCGCCCCCGGGACAGGGAGCTTCGACCTCTGGAAACACCATATATTTT
>TRBV10-1|TRBJ2-3|once|-
CASSEKASSTDTQYF
TGCGCCAGCAGTGAGAAGGCTTCTAGCACAGATACGCAGTATTTT
>TRBV2|TRBJ1-3|-|TRBD1
CASSEEGAAGNTIYF
TGTGCCAGCAGTGAGGAGGGGGCGGCTGGAAACACCATATATTTT
>TRBV7-8|TRBJ2-1|-|TRBD2
CASSPGGGGGEQFF
TGTGCCAGCAGCCCTGGGGGGGGAGGTGGTGAGCAGTTCTTC
>TRBV27|TRBJ1-4|-|-
CASSLYPGADEKLFF
TGTGCCAGCAGTTTATACCCGGGGGCAGATGAAAAACTGTTTTTT
>TRBV9|TRBJ1-4|-|-
CASSVAAGVAEKLFF
TGTGCCAGCAGCGTAGCGGCAGGGGTTGCTGAAAAACTGTTTTTT
>TRBV6-2/TRBV6-3|TRBJ1-6|-|-
CASSSRDDWRYNSPLHF
TGTGCCAGCAGTTCCCGGGACGACTGGCGCTATAATTCACCCCTCCACTTT
>TRBV15|TRBJ1-4|-|TRBD1
CATSRAGQGNEKLFF
TGTGCCACCAGCAGAGCCGGACAGGGTAATGAAAAACTGTTTTTT
>TRBV12-3/TRBV12-4|TRBJ1-1|-|-
CASRRTVNTEAFF
TGTGCCAGCAGGCGGACAGTAAACACTGAAGCTTTCTTT
>TRBV7-9|TRBJ2-3|once|-
CASSLRRDQSTDTQYF
TGTGCCAGCAGCTTACGGCGGGACCAAAGCACAGATACGCAGTATTTT
>TRBV9|TRBJ2-6|-|-
CASNGNSGANVLTF
TGTGCCAGCAACGGAAACTCTGGGGCCAACGTCCTGACTTTC
>TRBV5-4|TRBJ2-1|-|TRBD1
CASSLDGTGQFF
TGTGCCAGCAGCTTGGACGGGACAGGGCAGTTCTTC
>TRBV6-1|TRBJ1-2|once|-
CASSEGPDGNYGYTF
TGTGCCAGCAGTGAAGGCCCGGACGGTAACTATGGCTACACCTTC
>TRBV23-1|TRBJ1-1|-|TRBD1
CASPLRSRDSGPRTEAFF
TGCGCCAGCCCCCTCCGATCGCGGGACAGTGGGCCTCGCACTGAAGCTTTCTTT
>TRBV5-5|TRBJ1-3|-|-
CASSFNRSPTGNTIYF
TGTGCCAGCAGCTTTAACAGATCGCCAACGGGGAACACCATATATTTT
>TRBV5-1|TRBJ1-3|-|-
CASSLGEVENTIYF
TGCGCCAGCAGCTTGGGTGAGGTTGAAAACACCATATATTTT
>TRBV3-1/TRBV3-2|TRBJ2-3|-|-
CASSQEGSGSYTDTQYF
TGTGCCAGCAGCCAAGAGGGGTCGGGCAGCTACACAGATACGCAGTATTTT
>TRBV6-5|TRBJ2-7|-|-
CASSYGAEYEQYF
TGTGCCAGCAGTTATGGGGCGGAATACGAGCAGTACTTC
>TRBV29-1|TRBJ2-5|-|-
CSAREGETQYF
TGCAGCGCCCGGGAAGGGGAGACCCAGTACTTC
>TRBV5-8|TRBJ2-7|-|TRBD2
CASSLERGASYEQYF
TGTGCCAGCAGCTTGGAGCGGGGGGCCTCCTACGAGCAGTACTTC
>TRBV7-2|TRBJ2-3|-|-
CASSLVGLAASTDTQYF
TGTGCCAGCAGCTTAGTAGGATTAGCGGCTAGCACAGATACGCAGTATTTT
>TRBV6-6|TRBJ2-3|-|TRBD2
CASSYSASGDTDTQYF
TGTGCCAGCAGTTACTCGGCTAGCGGTGACACAGATACGCAGTATTTT
>TRBV4-3|TRBJ1-5|-|-
CASSQEMGEWMPQHF
TGCGCCAGCAGCCAAGAGATGGGGGAGTGGATGCCCCAGCATTTT
>TRBV5-1|TRBJ2-5|-|TRBD1
CASSLGQVQETQYF
TGCGCCAGCAGCCTCGGACAGGTCCAAGAGACCCAGTACTTC